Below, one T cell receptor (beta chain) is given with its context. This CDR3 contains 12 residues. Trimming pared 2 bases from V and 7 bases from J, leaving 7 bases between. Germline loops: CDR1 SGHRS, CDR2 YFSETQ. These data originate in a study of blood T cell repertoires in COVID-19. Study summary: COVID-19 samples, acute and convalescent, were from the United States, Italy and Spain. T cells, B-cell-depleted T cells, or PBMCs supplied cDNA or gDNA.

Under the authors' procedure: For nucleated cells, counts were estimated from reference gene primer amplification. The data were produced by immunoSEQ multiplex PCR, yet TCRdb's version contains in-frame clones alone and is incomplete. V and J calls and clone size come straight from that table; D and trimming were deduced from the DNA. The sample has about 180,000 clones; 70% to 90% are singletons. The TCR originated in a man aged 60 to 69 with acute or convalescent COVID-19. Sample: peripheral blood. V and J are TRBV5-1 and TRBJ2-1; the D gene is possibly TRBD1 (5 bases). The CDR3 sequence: CASSFRVNEQFF. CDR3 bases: TGCGCCAGCAGCTTCAGGGTAAATGAGCAGTTCTTC. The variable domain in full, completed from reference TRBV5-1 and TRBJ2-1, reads KAGVTQTPRYLIKTRGQQVTLSCSPISGHRSVSWYQQTPGQGLQFLFEYFSETQRNKGNFPGRFSGRQFSNSRSEMNVSTLELGDSALYLCASSFRVNEQFFGPGTRLTVL.